This passage covers 29 T cell receptor beta chains from one sample sequenced in a study of beta chain features in type 1 diabetes. Every isolated RNA sample was fully reverse transcribed, so sequencing captured expressed TCRB transcripts. TCRdb's copy holds only in-frame clones and misses some; the assay was immunoSEQ multiplex PCR. The table includes under 300,000 clones, 27% detected once. Sequencing used central memory CD4+ T cells from blood. These receptors were obtained from a man younger than 40 in good health.

The chain's CDR3 is CASSLAGVSPLHF. DNA of the CDR3: TGCGCCAGCAGCTTGGCAGGGGTTTCACCCCTCCACTTT. V gene TRBV5-1 combines with J gene TRBJ1-6, with D maybe TRBD1 (6 bases). V lost 0 bases to trimming and J lost 9 bases, with 7 bases between them. Per germline, CDR1 SGHRS and CDR2 YFSETQ. This CDR3 region has 13 residues.

This sequence joins TRBV28 and TRBJ1-2; 7 bases agree with TRBD1. V shed 6 bases and J 4 bases; nucleotides not matched to a gene: 5. Germline lookup yields CDR1 MDHEN and CDR2 SYDVKM. CDR3 size: 13 residues. CDR3 residues: CASRPGQTYGYTF. Written as DNA, the CDR3 is TGTGCCAGCAGACCGGGACAGACCTATGGCTACACCTTC.

The J gene is TRBJ2-7, the V gene TRBV5-4, with 11 bases lining up with TRBD1. Losses at the gene ends were 3 bases for V and 0 bases for J; bases not matched to a gene: 5. This CDR3 region has 16 residues. Germline-derived CDR1 and CDR2 are SGHNT and YYREEE (reference sequence). Here the CDR3 reads CASSWTGGMGSYEQYF. The CDR3 DNA follows: TGTGCCAGCAGCTGGACAGGGGGCATGGGCTCCTACGAGCAGTACTTC.

The chain couples TRBV9 to TRBJ2-1, with a possible D match to TRBD2 (5 bases). The CDR3 length is 15 residues. Trimming took 4 bases from V and 0 from J, leaving 11 bases between them. The V gene's germline CDR1 is SGDLS and CDR2 YYNGEE. Here the CDR3 DNA reads TGTGCCAGCAGCCCCCGGAGGCTCTCCTACAATGAGCAGTTCTTC. Translated: CASSPRRLSYNEQFF.

This clone was recorded many times. V is TRBV5-1 and J is TRBJ2-2; TRBD1 agrees at 8 bases. V lost 0 bases and J lost 8; bases outside the gene matches: 9. The germline gives CDR1 SGHRS, CDR2 YFSETQ. CDR3 length equals 16 residues. This CDR3 reads CASSLVGQAPAGELFF. The CDR3 DNA is TGCGCCAGCAGCTTGGTGGGACAGGCACCGGCAGGGGAGCTGTTTTTT.

The chain has TRBV18 and TRBJ1-4; 9 bases map to TRBD1. V was clipped by 6 bases and J by 5 bases; unmatched bases: 1. The CDR3 loop spans 13 amino acids. Germline CDR1 reads KGHSH; CDR2 reads LQKENI. The CDR3 spells CASSGQGNEKLFF. The CDR3, as DNA: TGTGCCAGCTCGGGACAGGGAAATGAAAAACTGTTTTTT.

The rearrangement uses TRBV7-9 and TRBJ2-5, with 7 positions matching TRBD1. Germline V gene lookup returns CDR1 SEHNR and CDR2 FQNEAQ (reference sequence). V was clipped by 7 bases and J by 5 bases; unmatched bases: 10. There are 14 residues in the CDR3. Here the CDR3 reads CASISRGGHETQYF. In DNA, the CDR3 is TGTGCCAGCATCTCTAGAGGGGGCCATGAGACCCAGTACTTC.

The chain carries TRBV29-1 and TRBJ2-7; a weak D match, TRBD2 (5 bases). The CDR3 is 12 amino acids. V lost 4 bases and J 6 bases, leaving 13 bases between the germline ends. Germline values: CDR1 SQVTM, CDR2 ANQGSEA. The CDR3 DNA is TGCAGCGTTGTCACAAAAAGCGGCGAGCAGTACTTC. Protein product: CSVVTKSGEQYF.

This clone occurred many times. This rearrangement joins TRBV28 to TRBJ2-7; 7 positions match TRBD2. V lost 5 bases and J lost 4; bases outside the gene matches: 11. CDR1 is MDHEN, CDR2 SYDVKM, per germline. This CDR3 spans 15 amino acids. The CDR3: CASSPYLVGGYEQYF. The CDR3 DNA follows: TGTGCCAGCAGTCCATACCTGGTGGGAGGGTACGAGCAGTACTTC.

This chain's CDR3 is CAWKGRTNEKLFF. The CDR3 nucleotides are TGTGCCTGGAAGGGAAGAACTAATGAAAAACTGTTTTTT. The chain joins TRBV30 to TRBJ1-4; D gene uncertain. Per germline, CDR1 GTSNPN and CDR2 SVGIG (reference sequence). This CDR3 has 13 residues. The ends were cut back, 4 bases at V and 1 base at J, with 7 bases in the middle. Using reference TRBV30 and TRBJ1-4 for the parts outside the CDR3, the full variable domain is SQTIHQWPATLVQPVGSPLSLECTVEGTSNPNLYWYRQAAGRGLQLLFYSVGIGQISSEVPQNLSASRPQDRQFILSSKKLLLSDSGFYLCAWKGRTNEKLFFGSGTQLSVL.

The chain is built from TRBV29-1 and TRBJ1-1; D call uncertain. Trimming removed 1 base at V and 5 bases at J, with 8 bases between. The CDR3 totals 12 residues. The V gene's germline CDR1 is SQVTM and CDR2 ANQGSEA. The CDR3 DNA reads as TGCAGCGTTGAAGGGTTTCGGACTGAAGCTTTCTTT. This sequence encodes CSVEGFRTEAFF. The full variable domain, with the rest looked up from reference TRBV29-1 and TRBJ1-1, is SAVISQKPSRDICQRGTSLTIQCQVDSQVTMMFWYRQQPGQSLTLIATANQGSEATYESGFVIDKFPISRPNLTFSTLTVSNMSPEDSSIYLCSVEGFRTEAFFGQGTRLTVV.

By share, this clone ranks as medium-sized. The chain is built from TRBV5-4 and TRBJ2-5; 7 bases are shared with TRBD1. J was trimmed by 2 bases and V by 2 bases; bases with no gene match: 3. CDR1 is SGHNT and CDR2 is YYREEE in the germline V gene (reference sequence). This CDR3 is 14 amino acids long. CDR3 sequence: CASSFGQEQETQYF. As DNA, the CDR3 is TGTGCCAGCAGCTTTGGACAGGAGCAAGAGACCCAGTACTTC.

The gene calls are TRBV9 and TRBJ2-1; D perhaps matches TRBD1 (5 bases). The CDR3 has 15 amino acids. V lost 0 bases and J 1 base, leaving 8 bases between the germline ends. Germline lookup yields CDR1 SGDLS and CDR2 YYNGEE. The CDR3 loop is CASSVAQGSYNEQFF. DNA of the CDR3: TGTGCCAGCAGCGTAGCTCAGGGTTCCTACAATGAGCAGTTCTTC.

The CDR3 region has the DNA TGTGCCAGCAGTGAATCTTATGGCTACACCTTC. The encoded protein is CASSESYGYTF. The chain uses TRBV25-1 and TRBJ1-2; D call uncertain. The CDR3 spans 11 residues. Trimming removed 1 base at V and 5 bases at J, with 2 bases between. Germline CDR1 reads MGHDK; CDR2 reads SYGVNS.

This chain links TRBV7-2 with TRBJ1-5, with a weak D call TRBD1 (6 bases). V dropped 5 bases and J dropped 7 bases, with 12 bases sitting between them. CDR3 size: 13 residues. Per the germline V gene, CDR1 is SGHTA and CDR2 is FQGNSA. The CDR3 region has the DNA TGTGCCAGCAGCACCGACAGGCAGCAGCCCCAGCATTTT. Amino acid sequence: CASSTDRQQPQHF.

Only a few counts were recorded for this clone. This chain joins TRBV28 and TRBJ2-5; 11 nucleotides agree with TRBD2. Germline values: CDR1 MDHEN, CDR2 SYDVKM. The length of the CDR3 is 14 residues. Trimming cost V 6 bases and J 4 bases; bases outside gene matches: 4. The CDR3 protein is CASSDGLAGETQYF. The CDR3 bases are TGTGCCAGCAGCGATGGACTAGCGGGAGAGACCCAGTACTTC.

This clone was counted a few times. The J gene is TRBJ1-1, the V gene TRBV7-9; D is undetermined. V dropped 6 bases and J dropped 1 base, with 6 bases sitting between them. Per germline, CDR1 SEHNR and CDR2 FQNEAQ (reference sequence). The length of the CDR3 is 12 residues. The CDR3 DNA is TGTGCCAGCAGTAGACAGAACACTGAAGCTTTCTTT. The encoded protein is CASSRQNTEAFF.

The chain joins TRBV28 to TRBJ2-7; tentative D call: TRBD1 (5 bases). The V gene's germline CDR1 is MDHEN and CDR2 SYDVKM. With 5 bases removed from V and 1 base from J, the gap between germline ends came to 18 bases. This CDR3 has 16 amino acids. The CDR3 loop is CASSVLGAGMSYEQYF. CDR3 coding DNA: TGTGCCAGCAGTGTCCTTGGGGCAGGGATGTCCTACGAGCAGTACTTC.

The chain recombines TRBV7-2 with TRBJ2-5; D remains ambiguous. The CDR3 runs to 13 residues. Trimming removed 1 base at V and 2 bases at J, with 5 bases between. Per germline, CDR1 SGHTA and CDR2 FQGNSA. DNA of the CDR3: TGTGCCAGCAGCTTAGTTGGGCAAGAGACCCAGTACTTC. Its protein product is CASSLVGQETQYF.

This clone was detected only a few times. This chain joins TRBV25-1 and TRBJ2-7, with a weak D call TRBD1 (5 bases). V dropped 8 bases and J dropped 2 bases, with 10 bases sitting between them. The CDR3 is 12 residues long. Germline loops: CDR1 MGHDK, CDR2 SYGVNS. The CDR3 region is CASETATYEQYF. In DNA, the CDR3 is TGTGCCAGCGAGACAGCGACCTACGAGCAGTACTTC.

This clone was detected a few times. This rearrangement joins TRBV29-1 to TRBJ1-4; D might be TRBD1 (6 bases). Trimming shortened V by 7 bases and J by 6 bases, and 12 bases separated the two germline ends. From germline, CDR1 is SQVTM and CDR2 ANQGSEA. There are 12 residues in the CDR3. The CDR3 coding sequence is TGCAGCGCCCAGGGGCCGGATGAAAAACTGTTTTTT. Amino acid sequence: CSAQGPDEKLFF.

This clone was detected only a few times. J is TRBJ2-4 and V is TRBV6-5, with D tentatively TRBD1 or TRBD2 (5 bases each). The CDR3 is 14 residues long. Trimming left V 8 bases short and J 0 bases short, with 11 bases between. Germline assignment: CDR1 MNHEY and CDR2 SVGAGI. The CDR3, as DNA: TGTGCCAGCGGGGGAAGTCTAGCCAAAAACATTCAGTACTTC. Encoded protein: CASGGSLAKNIQYF.

The rearrangement joins TRBV29-1 to TRBJ2-1, with 7 bases lining up with TRBD2. V lost 5 bases and J lost 4; bases outside the gene matches: 2. CDR1 is SQVTM, CDR2 ANQGSEA, per germline. The CDR3 is made up of 12 amino acids. The CDR3 DNA reads as TGCAGCGTTACCGGGGGGTACAATGAGCAGTTCTTC. It codes for CSVTGGYNEQFF.

The chain combines TRBV6-5 with TRBJ2-7; 12 bases fit TRBD2. The CDR3 runs 15 residues. Trimming at V came to 5 bases and at J to 4 bases, leaving 6 bases not matched to a gene. Per germline, CDR1 MNHEY and CDR2 SVGAGI. The CDR3 region is CASSLTSGSYYEQYF. The CDR3 DNA sequence: TGTGCCAGCAGTCTGACTAGCGGGAGTTATTACGAGCAGTACTTC.

The chain is built from TRBV25-1 and TRBJ2-7, with TRBD1 matching over 7 bases. CDR1 MGHDK and CDR2 SYGVNS come from the germline V gene. The V segment lost 3 bases and the J segment 3 bases; nucleotides outside the gene matches: 8. This CDR3 comprises 15 residues. The CDR3 DNA sequence: TGTGCCAGCAGTGAGCCCGGGACAGCCCGCTACGAGCAGTACTTC. As protein: CASSEPGTARYEQYF.

This clone occurred a few times. The CDR3 nucleotides read TGCGCCAGCAGATTTGCAGGGGCTAGCACAGATACGCAGTATTTT. Its translation: CASRFAGASTDTQYF. The rearrangement links TRBV5-1 to TRBJ2-3, with D possibly being TRBD1 (6 bases). The CDR3 is 15 residues long. The V and J ends lost 5 bases and 0 bases respectively, with 13 bases between them. Looked up from germline, CDR1 is SGHRS and CDR2 is YFSETQ.

Notes on this clone: This could be a read error, since a much larger clone is one nucleotide away. This sample also contains other DNA sequences that code for the same CDR3. This chain uses TRBV11-2 with TRBJ2-5; D remains unclear. The CDR3 extends over 13 amino acids. Germline V gene data show CDR1 as SGHAT and CDR2 as FQNNGV. Trimming stripped 3 bases from V and 4 bases from J, with 9 bases between. CDR3 protein: CASSFGHGETQYF. In nucleotides, the CDR3 is TGTGCCAGCAGCTTTGGGCATGGAGAGACCCAGTACTTC.

CDR3 protein: CASSALRADSNQPQHF. CDR3 bases: TGTGCCAGCAGCGCCCTCCGGGCGGATAGCAATCAGCCCCAGCATTTT. The genes are TRBV9 and TRBJ1-5; D unclear. CDR1 and CDR2 from the germline V gene are SGDLS and YYNGEE. CDR3 length: 16 amino acids. Trimming took off 3 bases at V and 0 bases at J, with 13 bases between the two ends.

The chain employs TRBV11-2 and TRBJ1-3, with D perhaps TRBD1 (6 bases). V gave up 2 bases and J gave up 2 bases, with 10 bases separating them. Germline lookup yields CDR1 SGHAT and CDR2 FQNNGV. The CDR3 spans 15 residues. CDR3 in amino acids: CASSLSRGPGNTIYF. CDR3 sequence (DNA): TGTGCCAGCAGCTTATCCAGGGGACCTGGAAACACCATATATTTT.